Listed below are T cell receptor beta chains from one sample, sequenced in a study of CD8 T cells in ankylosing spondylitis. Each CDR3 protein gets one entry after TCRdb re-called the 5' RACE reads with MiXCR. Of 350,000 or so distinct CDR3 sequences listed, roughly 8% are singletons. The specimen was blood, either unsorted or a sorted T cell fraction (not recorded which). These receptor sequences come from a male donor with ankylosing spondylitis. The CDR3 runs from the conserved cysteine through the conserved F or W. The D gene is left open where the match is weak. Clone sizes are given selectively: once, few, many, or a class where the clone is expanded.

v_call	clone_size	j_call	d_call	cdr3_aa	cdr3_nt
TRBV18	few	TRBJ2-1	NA	CASSPLLGSSYNEQFF	TGTGCCAGCTCACCGCTACTAGGGAGCTCCTACAATGAGCAGTTCTTC
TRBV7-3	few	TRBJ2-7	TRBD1	CASSLYGAGGLYEQYF	TGTGCCAGCAGCTTATATGGGGCAGGGGGCCTCTACGAGCAGTACTTC
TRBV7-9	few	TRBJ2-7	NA	CASSGDEGGPTEYEQYF	TGTGCCAGTTCAGGGGATGAGGGAGGGCCGACGGAGTACGAGCAGTACTTC
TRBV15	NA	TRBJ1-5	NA	CATSRDRGKGQPQHF	TGTGCCACCAGCAGAGATCGGGGGAAGGGCCAGCCCCAGCATTTT
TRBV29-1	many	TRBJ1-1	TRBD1	CSVSKGQSNTEAFF	TGCAGCGTTTCAAAGGGACAGAGTAACACTGAAGCTTTCTTT
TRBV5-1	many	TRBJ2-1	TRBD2	CASSLAPYGRVYEQFF	TGCGCCAGCAGCTTGGCCCCCTACGGGAGGGTATATGAGCAGTTCTTC
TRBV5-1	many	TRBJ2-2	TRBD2	CASSLDVAGANPNTGELFF	TGCGCCAGCAGCTTGGACGTAGCGGGAGCTAACCCGAACACCGGGGAGCTGTTTTTT
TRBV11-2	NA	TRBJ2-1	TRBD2	CASSVLAGEYNEQFF	TGTGCCAGCAGCGTACTAGCGGGAGAGTACAATGAGCAGTTCTTC
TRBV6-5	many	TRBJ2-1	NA	CASSYGRRSSYNEQFF	TGTGCCAGCAGTTACGGACGGAGGAGCTCCTACAATGAGCAGTTCTTC
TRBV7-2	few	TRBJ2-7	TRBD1	CASSPRQGGLGEQYF	TGTGCCAGCAGCCCCAGACAGGGGGGTTTAGGCGAGCAGTACTTC
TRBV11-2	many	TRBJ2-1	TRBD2	CASSSGTSVYNEQFF	TGTGCCAGCAGCTCCGGGACTAGCGTCTACAATGAGCAGTTCTTC
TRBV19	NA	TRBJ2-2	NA	CASSIGSTGELFF	TGTGCCAGTAGTATCGGTAGCACCGGGGAGCTGTTTTTT
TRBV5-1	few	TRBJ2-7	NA	CASATAPGSYEQYF	TGCGCCAGCGCCACCGCTCCGGGGTCATACGAGCAGTACTTC
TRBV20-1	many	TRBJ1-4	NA	CSARADGWANEKLFF	TGCAGTGCTAGAGCGGACGGGTGGGCTAATGAAAAACTGTTTTTT
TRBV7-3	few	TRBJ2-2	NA	CASSLNSAGTGELFF	TGTGCCAGCAGCTTAAATTCGGCAGGGACCGGGGAGCTGTTTTTT
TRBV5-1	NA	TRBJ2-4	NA	CASSLGQKNIQYF	TGCGCCAGCAGCTTGGGACAGAAAAACATTCAGTACTTC
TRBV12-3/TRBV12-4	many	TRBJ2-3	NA	CASSLGRESTDTQYF	TGTGCCAGCAGTTTGGGAAGAGAGAGCACAGATACGCAGTATTTT
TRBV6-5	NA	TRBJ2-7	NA	CASSYYRSSYEQYF	TGTGCCAGCAGTTATTACCGTAGCTCCTACGAGCAGTACTTC
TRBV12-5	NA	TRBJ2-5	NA	CASGWGAGDQETQYF	TGTGCTAGTGGTTGGGGCGCAGGGGACCAAGAGACCCAGTACTTC
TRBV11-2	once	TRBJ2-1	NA	CASSLGRSGEQFF	TGTGCCAGCAGCTTAGGTCGTAGCGGTGAGCAGTTCTTC
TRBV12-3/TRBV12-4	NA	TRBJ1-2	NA	CASGLGGANYGYTF	TGTGCCAGCGGCCTGGGGGGAGCTAACTATGGCTACACCTTC
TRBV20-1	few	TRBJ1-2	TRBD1	CSARIIAGQGAGYGYTF	TGCAGTGCTAGAATTATTGCGGGACAGGGGGCAGGGTATGGCTACACCTTC
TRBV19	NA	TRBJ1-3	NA	CASSPPGDTIYF	TGTGCCAGTAGTCCCCCCGGTGACACCATATATTTT
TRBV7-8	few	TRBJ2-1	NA	CASRLQGRHEQFF	TGTGCCAGCAGACTACAGGGACGGCATGAGCAGTTCTTC
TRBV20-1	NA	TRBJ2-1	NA	CSARGEGAGTTYNEQSF	TGCAGTGCTAGAGGAGAGGGGGCAGGGACTACCTACAATGAGCAGTCCTTC
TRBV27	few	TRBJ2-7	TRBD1	CASRKASGQGVSYEQYF	TGTGCCAGCCGCAAAGCGTCGGGACAGGGGGTTTCCTACGAGCAGTACTTC
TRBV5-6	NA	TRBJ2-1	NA	CASSEIDISYNEQFF	TGTGCCAGCAGCGAAATAGACATCTCCTACAATGAGCAGTTCTTC
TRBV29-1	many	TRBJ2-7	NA	CSVRTDLNYEQYF	TGCAGCGTAAGGACAGATCTCAACTACGAGCAGTACTTC
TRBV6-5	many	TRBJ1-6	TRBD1	CASSYWRQGASPLHF	TGTGCCAGCAGTTACTGGCGGCAGGGGGCTTCACCCCTCCACTTT
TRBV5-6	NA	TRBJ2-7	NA	CASTPGPSYEQYF	TGTGCCAGCACACCAGGGCCCTCCTACGAGCAGTACTTC
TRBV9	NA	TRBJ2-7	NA	CASSVKATGMKSEQYF	TGTGCCAGCAGCGTAAAGGCCACAGGGATGAAATCCGAGCAGTACTTC
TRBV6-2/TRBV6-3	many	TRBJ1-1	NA	CASSFRKNTEAFF	TGTGCCAGCAGTTTCAGGAAGAACACTGAAGCTTTCTTT
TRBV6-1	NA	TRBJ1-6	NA	CASSWAYARENSPLHF	TGTGCCAGCAGCTGGGCTTACGCAAGGGAGAATTCACCCCTCCACTTT